This is a list of T cell receptor beta chains from one sample in a study of tumor-infiltrating lymphocytes in primary liver carcinoma. TCRdb processed the multiplex PCR reads anew with MiXCR; each CDR3 protein has one entry. The table lists tens of thousands of distinct CDR3 sequences, 65% to 80% of them singletons, with 29% in the top ten. The sequenced sample was liver tumor tissue from sampling region 5. All receptors come from a middle-aged man with primary liver carcinoma and hepatitis B virus infection. Both conserved end residues are part of each CDR3. D genes are given only for firm matches. Clone size is given for some rows only: seen once, a few or many times, or a class if the clone is expanded.

length	J	size	V	D	DNA	CDR3
19	TRBJ2-3	many	TRBV5-6	-	TGTGCCAGCAGCTTGGCCGGATCTGTAAGGGACGCCAGCACAGATACGCAGTATTTT	CASSLAGSVRDASTDTQYF
14	TRBJ2-7	-	TRBV5-4	-	TGTGCAAGCAGCCTGTCTGGGAAATACTACGAGCAGTACTTC	CASSLSGKYYEQYF
18	TRBJ2-1	many	TRBV7-9	TRBD2	TGTGCCAGCAGCTTACCTTCGGGACTAGCGGGTACGAGCCATGAGCAGTTCTTC	CASSLPSGLAGTSHEQFF
16	TRBJ2-1	many	TRBV24-1	TRBD1	TGTGCCACCAGTCCTCCGAGGACAGGAGCACGCAATGAGCAGTTCTTC	CATSPPRTGARNEQFF
13	TRBJ1-2	-	TRBV6-1	TRBD1	TGTGCCAACAGCCGACAGGGAGACTATGGGTACACCTTC	CANSRQGDYGYTF
15	TRBJ2-3	many	TRBV6-1	TRBD2	TGTGCCAGCAGTGAAGTGGCTAGCGGAGCAGATACGCAGTATTTT	CASSEVASGADTQYF
15	TRBJ2-1	-	TRBV6-1	TRBD2	TGTACCAGTAACATGGGACTAGCGGAATTCAATGAGCAGTTCTTC	CTSNMGLAEFNEQFF
13	TRBJ1-4	medium-sized	TRBV29-1	-	TGCAGCGTCGAGAAGGACAGTAATGAAAAACTGTTTTTT	CSVEKDSNEKLFF
16	TRBJ2-5	-	TRBV4-2	-	TGTGCTAGCAGCCAAGATTGGGTACTAGCCGTAGAGACCCAGTACTTC	CASSQDWVLAVETQYF
14	TRBJ2-5	-	TRBV11-2	-	TGTTCCATCAGAGAGGACGTTTATGGAGAGACTCAGTACTTC	CSIREDVYGETQYF